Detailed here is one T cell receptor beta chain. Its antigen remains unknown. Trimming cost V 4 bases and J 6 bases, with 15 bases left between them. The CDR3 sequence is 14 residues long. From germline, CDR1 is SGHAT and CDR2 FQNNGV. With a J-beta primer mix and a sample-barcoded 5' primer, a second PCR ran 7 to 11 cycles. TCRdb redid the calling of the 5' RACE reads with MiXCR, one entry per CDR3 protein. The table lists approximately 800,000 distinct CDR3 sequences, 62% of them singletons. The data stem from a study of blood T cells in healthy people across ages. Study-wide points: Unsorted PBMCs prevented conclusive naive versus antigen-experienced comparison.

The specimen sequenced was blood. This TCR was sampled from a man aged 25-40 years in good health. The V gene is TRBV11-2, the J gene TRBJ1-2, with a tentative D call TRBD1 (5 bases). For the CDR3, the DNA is TGTGCCAGCAGCTCAGGGTGGGATGGCGATGGCTACACCTTC. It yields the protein CASSSGWDGDGYTF.